One and the same sample provided the 20 T cell receptor beta chains below, sequenced in a study of blood T cells in healthy people across ages. With a J-beta primer mix and a sample-barcoded 5' primer, a second PCR ran roughly 6 to 12 cycles. A single record per CDR3 protein comes from TCRdb applying MiXCR to the 5' RACE reads. The sample shows approximately 800,000 distinct CDR3 sequences, roughly 24% of them seen only once. The same sample was also used in a study of T cells of mothers and their children.

The sequencing input was blood. The receptor set was obtained from a boy younger than 18 in good health.

This clonotype was counted ten times or more. V usage is TRBV7-9 and J usage is TRBJ2-1; D remains unclear. Germline V gives CDR1 SEHNR, CDR2 FQNEAQ (reference sequence). This CDR3 is built from 12 residues. Trimming removed 0 bases at V and 5 bases at J, with 2 bases between. CDR3 in DNA: TGTGCCAGCAGCTTAGCGAACAATGAGCAGTTCTTC. Translating it yields CASSLANNEQFF.

This chain joins TRBV29-1 and TRBJ2-7; D not certain. CDR3 length: 12 amino acids. V lost 4 bases and J lost 3, with 10 bases in between. Germline-derived CDR1 and CDR2 are SQVTM and ANQGSEA. The CDR3 coding sequence is TGCAGCGTTGGATACTATCTCTACGAGCAGTACTTC. Its translation is CSVGYYLYEQYF.

This clonotype was counted only a few times. The chain has TRBV20-1 and TRBJ2-5; D is undetermined. CDR3 size: 14 residues. CDR1 DFQATT and CDR2 SNEGSKA come from the germline V gene (reference sequence). The V end was cut by 0 bases, the J end by 1 base, with 9 bases between. The CDR3 coding sequence is TGCAGTGCTAGAGATTTAATAGCCCAAGAGACCCAGTACTTC. Its translation: CSARDLIAQETQYF.

The rearrangement joins TRBV11-2 to TRBJ2-6; the D is unclear. Trimming shortened V by 7 bases and J by 4 bases, and 20 bases separated the two germline ends. The CDR3 extends over 17 amino acids. The V gene's germline CDR1 is SGHAT and CDR2 FQNNGV. CDR3 sequence (DNA): TGTGCCAGCACAAGAGGCAGAACGGCGTGGGGGGCCAACGTCCTGACTTTC. This codes for CASTRGRTAWGANVLTF.

This chain joins TRBV27 and TRBJ2-1; 7 nucleotides match TRBD1. The germline CDR1 and CDR2 sequences are MNHEY and SMNVEV (reference sequence). CDR3 length: 18 amino acids. Losses at the gene ends were 5 bases for V and 4 bases for J; bases not matched to a gene: 17. The CDR3 spells CASSGLSTGSLFYNEQFF. As DNA, the CDR3 is TGTGCCAGCAGTGGACTTTCGACAGGGTCCCTATTTTACAATGAGCAGTTCTTC.

The chain carries TRBV2 and TRBJ1-1; unclear D gene. Germline CDR1 is SNHLY and CDR2 is FYNNEI. V lost 7 bases and J lost 3, with 6 bases in between. This CDR3 has 11 residues. The CDR3 sequence is CASTLDTEAFF. Here the CDR3 DNA reads TGTGCCAGCACCCTAGACACTGAAGCTTTCTTT.

This clonotype was seen a handful of times. The J gene is TRBJ2-4, the V gene TRBV9, with TRBD1 identical over 9 bases. Trimming removed 4 bases from V and 5 bases from J; junction bases left unmatched: 4. The CDR3 runs to 14 residues. CDR1 and CDR2 (germline): SGDLS, YYNGEE. CDR3 protein: CASSPRTGENIQYF. Here the CDR3 DNA reads TGTGCCAGCAGCCCCCGGACAGGGGAAAACATTCAGTACTTC.

The chain combines TRBV25-1 with TRBJ1-1; D remains unclear. CDR3 length equals 12 residues. Germline CDR1 MGHDK, CDR2 SYGVNS. The V and J ends lost 10 bases and 1 base respectively, with 10 bases between them. CDR3 loop: CATTTANTEAFF. DNA for the CDR3: TGTGCCACCACAACCGCGAACACTGAAGCTTTCTTT.

This clonotype was found a few times. The chain joins TRBV29-1 to TRBJ2-2, with D unclear. This CDR3 has 15 amino acids. The germline V gene encodes CDR1 SQVTM and CDR2 ANQGSEA. Trimming cost V 1 base and J 4 bases, with 13 bases left between them. CDR3 sequence (DNA): TGCAGCGTTGAAGTGGCCTACACGTCCACCGGGGAGCTGTTTTTT. Its protein product is CSVEVAYTSTGELFF.

This clonotype was counted between two and nine times. The CDR3 sequence is CASADRGPYEQYF. The CDR3 nucleotides read TGTGCCAGCGCGGACAGGGGGCCCTACGAGCAGTACTTC. This chain connects TRBV28 to TRBJ2-7, with 11 bases that match TRBD1. Germline CDR1 reads MDHEN; CDR2 reads SYDVKM. The J segment lost 2 bases and the V segment lost 8 bases, leaving 2 bases of the junction unmatched. The CDR3 length is 13 residues.

The chain links TRBV10-3 to TRBJ2-1; 8 nucleotides line up with TRBD1. Gene TRBJ2-5 matches the end of the DNA better, so the J call may be wrong. The germline V gene encodes CDR1 ENHRY and CDR2 SYGVKD. The CDR3 contains 15 residues. Written as DNA, the CDR3 is TGTGCCATCAGTGGGCGGCAGGGGGCCGGGGAGACCCAGTACTTC. It codes for CAISGRQGAGETQYF.

The chain has TRBV9 and TRBJ2-3; D unclear. The length of the CDR3 is 17 residues. Germline CDR1 is SGDLS and CDR2 is YYNGEE. Trimming took off 1 base at V and 2 bases at J, with 17 bases between the two ends. The CDR3 loop is CASSVNPSLGDTDTQYF. The CDR3, as DNA: TGTGCCAGCAGCGTAAATCCCAGCCTTGGCGACACAGATACGCAGTATTTT.

This clonotype came up a few times. The rearrangement joins TRBV3-1 to TRBJ2-5; 8 bases map to TRBD1. The length of the CDR3 is 13 residues. Germline V gene data show CDR1 as LGHDT and CDR2 as YNNKEL (reference sequence). V shed 2 bases, J shed 4 bases, and the junction held 0 bases outside the gene matches. The CDR3 protein is CASSQTGGETQYF. The CDR3, as DNA: TGTGCCAGCAGCCAAACAGGGGGAGAGACCCAGTACTTC.

This clonotype occurred a few times. The chain couples TRBV4-2 to TRBJ1-5, with D maybe TRBD1 (6 bases). V dropped 1 base and J dropped 9 bases, with 13 bases sitting between them. Germline V gives CDR1 LGHNA, CDR2 YNFKEQ. This CDR3 region has 14 residues. CDR3 in amino acids: CASSQVTGTLPQHF. CDR3 DNA: TGTGCCAGCAGCCAAGTAACAGGGACGTTGCCCCAGCATTTT.

This clonotype turned up a few times. The chain employs TRBV12-3 or TRBV12-4 and TRBJ2-7; the D is unclear. Trimming shortened V by 7 bases and J by 0 bases, and 13 bases separated the two germline ends. The CDR3 loop spans 14 amino acids. The CDR3 loop reads CASTPLEGSYEQYF. DNA for the CDR3: TGTGCCAGCACCCCCTTAGAAGGCTCCTACGAGCAGTACTTC.

This rearrangement joins TRBV7-3 to TRBJ2-2; D not certain. Per the germline V gene, CDR1 is SGHTA and CDR2 is FQGTGA. CDR3 length: 16 amino acids. V lost 5 bases to trimming and J lost 0 bases, with 13 bases between them. CDR3: CASSLTTAANTGELFF. DNA of the CDR3: TGTGCCAGCAGCCTCACAACAGCCGCGAACACCGGGGAGCTGTTTTTT. Complete variable domain (other parts from reference TRBV7-3 and TRBJ2-2): GAGVSQTPSNKVTEKGKYVELRCDPISGHTALYWYRQSLGQGPEFLIYFQGTGAADDSGLPNDRFFAVRPEGSVSTLKIQRTERGDSAVYLCASSLTTAANTGELFFGEGSRLTVL.

This clonotype was observed a few times. The chain has TRBV5-6 and TRBJ2-3, with no clear D. This CDR3 is 13 amino acids long. Germline CDR1 reads SGHDT; CDR2 reads YYEEEE. Trimming shortened V by 1 base and J by 4 bases, and 7 bases separated the two germline ends. CDR3 sequence: CASSLSSADTQYF. The CDR3 DNA reads TGTGCCAGCAGCTTGTCATCCGCAGATACGCAGTATTTT. Full variable domain (outside the CDR3, taken from reference TRBV5-6 and TRBJ2-3): DAGVTQSPTHLIKTRGQQVTLRCSPKSGHDTVSWYQQALGQGPQFIFQYYEEEERQRGNFPDRFSGHQFPNYSSELNVNALLLGDSALYLCASSLSSADTQYFGPGTRLTVL.

This chain joins TRBV9 and TRBJ2-3; D unclear. The ends were cut back, 4 bases at V and 2 bases at J, with 8 bases in the middle. The germline gives CDR1 SGDLS, CDR2 YYNGEE. There are 13 residues in the CDR3. The CDR3 nucleotides read TGTGCCAGCAGCTTAAGCCCCACAGATACGCAGTATTTT. Protein sequence: CASSLSPTDTQYF.

Turning to this clonotype: One end of the junction does not line up with germline, which may come from a read error. The CDR3 nucleotides read TGTGCCACCAAGTTGGGGGGGGATTCACCCCCCCACTTT. This gives the protein CATKLGGDSPPHF. The rearrangement uses TRBV27 and TRBJ1-6; maybe TRBD1 (5 bases). This CDR3 contains 13 residues. Germline values: CDR1 MNHEY, CDR2 SMNVEV (reference sequence).

This clonotype came up a few times. This chain uses TRBV3-1 with TRBJ2-7, with 8 bases lining up with TRBD1. Germline-derived CDR1 and CDR2 are LGHDT and YNNKEL (reference sequence). Trimming took 3 bases from V and 6 from J; bases not matched to a gene: 4. The length of the CDR3 is 13 residues. In DNA, the CDR3 is TGTGCCAGCAGCCAGGACAGGGCTGCCGAGCAGTACTTC. Its protein product is CASSQDRAAEQYF.